This T cell receptor (beta chain) was observed in a study of cytotoxic CD8 clonotypes in ibrutinib-treated CLL. In the study overall: Productive templates per sample averaged nearly 260,000; productive rearrangements, 75,000 to 100,000. Whole-study results and caveats: Sampling of sustained-remission and progressing patients occurred at differing times.

Per the germline V gene, CDR1 is MDHEN and CDR2 is SYDVKM. CDR3 length: 10 residues. Trimming removed 8 bases from V and 2 bases from J, with 1 base in between. Turning to this clone: Its specificity is unknown.

TCRdb's table, derived via immunoSEQ multiplex PCR, lists solely in-frame clones and lacks some. The sample has 100,000 to 150,000 clones; approximately 85% are singletons. The clonotype comes from a human donor with chronic lymphocytic leukemia. The source material was PBMCs, sampled after 24 months of ibrutinib treatment. The chain uses TRBV28 and TRBJ1-3; D remains unclear. The DNA for the CDR3 is TGTGCCAGCGCTGGAAACACCATATATTTT. This encodes CASAGNTIYF.